The source of this T cell receptor beta chain is a study of cytomegalovirus exposure and HLA in healthy donors. At the time of sampling, donors were nominally healthy, though unrecorded immune exposures were likely. Study results and limitations: The authors reported that TCR beta sequences could predict HLA-A and HLA-B alleles. These predictions were accurate for most subjects in the first cohort. In an earlier analysis, most TCR beta V segments were productive about 87% or about 30% of the time. Later on, an analysis showed TCR association rates differing by HLA locus, with DRB1 the most and HLA-C the fewest.

This CDR3 is 14 amino acids long. Germline V gives CDR1 SGDLS, CDR2 YYNGEE. The germline V and J ends were trimmed by 5 bases and 4 bases, with 13 bases remaining between them. PCR amplification relied on 60 Vbeta primers (plus 13 Jbeta primers). Sequencing used immunoSEQ multiplex PCR; TCRdb keeps in-frame clones, though not all of them. The sample has approximately 150,000 clones, around 84% seen once. Note on this clone: Its cognate antigen is unknown.

V is TRBV9 and J is TRBJ2-4; a weak D match, TRBD2 (5 bases). Sequenced: PBMCs. This TCR was sampled from a boy under 10 years old in good health and CMV-seronegative. Here the CDR3 reads CASRGSRSKNIQYF. In DNA form, the CDR3 reads TGTGCCAGCAGGGGGAGTAGATCTAAAAACATTCAGTACTTC. Supplemented by reference TRBV9 and TRBJ2-4, the full variable domain reads DSGVTQTPKHLITATGQRVTLRCSPRSGDLSVYWYQQSLDQGLQFLIQYYNGEERAKGNILERFSAQQFPDLHSELNLSSLELGDSALYFCASRGSRSKNIQYFGAGTRLSVL.